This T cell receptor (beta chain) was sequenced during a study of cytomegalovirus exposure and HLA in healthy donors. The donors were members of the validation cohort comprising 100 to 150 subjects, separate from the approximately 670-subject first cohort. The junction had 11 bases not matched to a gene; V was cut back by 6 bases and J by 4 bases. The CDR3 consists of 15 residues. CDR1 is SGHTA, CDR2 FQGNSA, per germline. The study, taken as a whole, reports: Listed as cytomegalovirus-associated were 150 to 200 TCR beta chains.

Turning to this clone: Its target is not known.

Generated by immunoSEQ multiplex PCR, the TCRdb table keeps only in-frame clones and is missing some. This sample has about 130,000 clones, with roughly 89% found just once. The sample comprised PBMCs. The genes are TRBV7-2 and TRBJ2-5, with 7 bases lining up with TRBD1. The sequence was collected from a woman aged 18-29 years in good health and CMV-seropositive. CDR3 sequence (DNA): TGTGCCAGCAGTATGACAGGGTTAGGTCGAGAGACCCAGTACTTC. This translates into CASSMTGLGRETQYF. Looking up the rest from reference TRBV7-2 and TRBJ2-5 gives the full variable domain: GAGVSQSPSNKVTEKGKDVELRCDPISGHTALYWYRQSLGQGLEFLIYFQGNSAPDKSGLPSDRFSAERTGGSVSTLTIQRTQQEDSAVYLCASSMTGLGRETQYFGPGTRLLVL.